These 27 T cell receptor beta chains were sequenced from one sample in a study of cytotoxic CD8 clonotypes in ibrutinib-treated CLL. Some clones are missing from TCRdb's copy, which holds only in-frame ones; the method was immunoSEQ multiplex PCR. Found here are 100,000 to 150,000 clones, 80% to 90% of them singletons; the top ten hold 2% to 2.5%. The specimen comprised PBMCs, sampled after 24 months of ibrutinib treatment. The receptors were sampled from a human donor with chronic lymphocytic leukemia.

In its sample, this clone was seen once. The chain has TRBV19 and TRBJ1-4; no firm D call. V was clipped by 6 bases and J by 0 bases, with 14 bases between them. The CDR3 is made up of 16 amino acids. Germline-derived CDR1 and CDR2 are LNHDA and SQIVND (reference sequence). CDR3 coding DNA: TGTGCCAGTAGGGAGGGTGCTATAGCAACTAATGAAAAACTGTTTTTT. Residues: CASREGAIATNEKLFF.

The V and J genes are TRBV9 and TRBJ2-5; 8 positions agree with TRBD2. This CDR3 is 15 amino acids long. The germline gives CDR1 SGDLS, CDR2 YYNGEE. J lost 5 bases, V lost 2 bases, and 8 bases had no gene match. CDR3 in DNA: TGTGCCAGCAGCGTCGGGACTAGGAATGGGGAGACCCAGTACTTC. It specifies CASSVGTRNGETQYF.

The V and J genes are TRBV6-4 and TRBJ1-1; D unresolved. V shed 8 bases and J shed 1 base, with 26 bases lying between them. CDR1 MRHNA and CDR2 SNTAGT come from the germline V gene. The CDR3 runs to 18 residues. CDR3 amino acids: CASLEPKEGRRENTEAFF. DNA of the CDR3: TGTGCCAGCTTAGAACCAAAAGAAGGGCGTCGGGAGAACACTGAAGCTTTCTTT.

This chain links TRBV4-3 with TRBJ1-2, with TRBD1 identical over 9 bases. Germline loops: CDR1 LGHNA, CDR2 YSLEER. The CDR3 contains 15 residues. J lost 6 bases, V lost 4 bases, and 9 bases had no gene match. CDR3 in amino acids: CASSRRGTGTDGYTF. The CDR3 coding sequence is TGCGCCAGCAGCCGCCGCGGGACAGGGACTGATGGCTACACCTTC.

This clone has a single count. The rearrangement links TRBV14 to TRBJ2-6, with unresolved D. The ends were cut back, 5 bases at V and 0 bases at J, with 20 bases in the middle. CDR3 length: 19 amino acids. CDR1 is SGHDN and CDR2 is FVKESK in the germline V gene. The CDR3 spells CASSRKIGQFSSGANVLTF. DNA for the CDR3: TGTGCCAGCAGCAGGAAGATAGGGCAGTTTAGCTCTGGGGCCAACGTCCTGACTTTC.

Remarks on this clone: The same CDR3 also results from other DNA sequences found in this sample. The chain links TRBV5-1 to TRBJ2-5; D perhaps matches TRBD2 (5 bases). The CDR3 spans 13 residues. Trimming removed 2 bases from V and 5 bases from J, with 10 bases in between. The V gene's germline CDR1 is SGHRS and CDR2 YFSETQ. The chain's CDR3 is CASSLGGSETQYF. DNA for the CDR3: TGCGCCAGCAGCTTAGGAGGAAGCGAGACCCAGTACTTC.

The V call is TRBV27, the J call TRBJ2-2, with D perhaps matching TRBD2 (5 bases). The length of the CDR3 is 16 residues. Germline CDR1 reads MNHEY; CDR2 reads SMNVEV (reference sequence). Between the trimmed V and J ends, which lost 2 bases and 4 bases, there was a span of 14 bases. Written as DNA, the CDR3 is TGTGCCAGCAGTTTAATCCCGAGTGGAGGCACCGGGGAGCTGTTTTTT. Residues: CASSLIPSGGTGELFF.

For the CDR3, the DNA is TGTGCCAGCAGTGAAGGGTCGACAGGGTTGGATGGCTACACCTTC. Its protein is CASSEGSTGLDGYTF. V gene TRBV2 combines with J gene TRBJ1-2, with 7 bases aligning to TRBD1. With V trimmed by 1 base and J by 6 bases, 8 bases remained unmatched. Germline CDR1 reads SNHLY; CDR2 reads FYNNEI. The CDR3 extends over 15 amino acids.

Here the CDR3 DNA reads TGTGCCAGCAGCAGACATATAGGGAGCCAAGAGACCCAGTACTTC. As protein: CASSRHIGSQETQYF. V gene TRBV11-2 combines with J gene TRBJ2-5, with D possibly TRBD2 on 5 matching bases. The germline V gene encodes CDR1 SGHAT and CDR2 FQNNGV. The CDR3 has 15 amino acids. V was cut by 5 bases and J by 1 base, with 14 bases left in between.

The V call is TRBV18, the J call TRBJ2-1; TRBD1 aligns across 8 bases. The CDR3 totals 13 residues. Trimming at V came to 6 bases and at J to 6 bases, leaving 4 bases not matched to a gene. CDR1 is KGHSH and CDR2 is LQKENI in the germline V gene. The CDR3 spells CASSQGARNEQFF. The CDR3 DNA reads TGTGCCAGCTCCCAGGGGGCTCGCAATGAGCAGTTCTTC.

This chain uses TRBV5-4 with TRBJ2-7, with TRBD2 matching 12 bases. The V and J ends lost 5 bases and 2 bases, in that order; junction bases with no gene match: 5. Germline CDR1 SGHNT, CDR2 YYREEE (reference sequence). The length of the CDR3 is 15 residues. As DNA, the CDR3 is TGTGCCAGCAGTTCATCTAGCGGGAGGGCCTACGAGCAGTACTTC. Protein sequence: CASSSSSGRAYEQYF.

The rearrangement links TRBV14 to TRBJ1-2; no definite D call. Trimming stripped 0 bases from V and 1 base from J, with 9 bases between. CDR1 is SGHDN, CDR2 FVKESK, per germline. The CDR3 consists of 15 residues. The CDR3 nucleotides read TGTGCCAGCAGCCAAGACTTCCCAGGTAACTATGGCTACACCTTC. Encoded protein: CASSQDFPGNYGYTF.

This clone was recorded only once. J is TRBJ2-5 and V is TRBV28; D assignment may be TRBD1 or TRBD2 (5 bases each). Germline V lookup: CDR1 MDHEN, CDR2 SYDVKM. Trimming removed 2 bases at V and 7 bases at J, with 14 bases between. There are 14 residues in the CDR3. CDR3 DNA sequence: TGTGCCAGCAGTTTAGATGGGGGTATGGGGACCCAGTACTTC. This encodes CASSLDGGMGTQYF.

This chain connects TRBV5-8 to TRBJ2-5; perhaps TRBD2 as D (5 bases). The V and J ends lost 4 bases and 5 bases respectively, with 18 bases between them. This CDR3 contains 15 residues. Per the germline V gene, CDR1 is SGHTS and CDR2 is YDEGEE. CDR3 in amino acids: CASSAGNARRETQYF. As DNA, the CDR3 is TGTGCCAGCAGCGCCGGGAACGCGAGACGGGAGACCCAGTACTTC.

The rearrangement uses TRBV7-2 and TRBJ2-5; 8 bases align to TRBD1. Germline V gene sequence: CDR1 SGHTA, CDR2 FQGNSA. V lost 4 bases, J lost 7 bases, and 5 bases stayed unmatched. The CDR3 has 13 residues. In DNA, the CDR3 is TGTGCCAGCAGCTCAGGGGGCAGTGGGACCCAGTACTTC. This gives the protein CASSSGGSGTQYF.

This clone was observed many times. The V call is TRBV4-1, the J call TRBJ1-5; 9 bases fit TRBD1. CDR1 and CDR2 (germline): MGHRA, YSYEKL. The length of the CDR3 is 15 residues. The ends lost 5 bases at V and 7 bases at J; junction bases unmatched: 9. Here the CDR3 DNA reads TGCGCCAGCAGCTATTCGGACAGGGGAAAACAGCCCCAGCATTTT. The encoded protein is CASSYSDRGKQPQHF.

The chain links TRBV28 to TRBJ2-1; 11 bases map to TRBD1. This CDR3 has 16 amino acids. Germline V gene data show CDR1 as MDHEN and CDR2 as SYDVKM. Trimming took 3 bases from V and 3 from J; bases not matched to a gene: 4. DNA of the CDR3: TGTGCCAGCAGTTTCGGCGGGACAGGGGGCTACAATGAGCAGTTCTTC. Translated, it gives CASSFGGTGGYNEQFF.

This rearrangement joins TRBV27 to TRBJ2-1; 10 nucleotides match TRBD1. The germline V gene has CDR1 MNHEY and CDR2 SMNVEV (reference sequence). J gave up 9 bases and V 6 bases, and 14 bases lay outside the gene matches. CDR3 length equals 16 residues. CDR3 DNA sequence: TGTGCCAGCAGGGGACCGGGGACAGGGGCTCCCAGTGAGCAGTTCTTC. The encoded protein is CASRGPGTGAPSEQFF.

The rearrangement uses TRBV7-9 and TRBJ2-7, with 10 bases that match TRBD1. Germline V gene data show CDR1 as SEHNR and CDR2 as FQNEAQ (reference sequence). The CDR3 has 14 amino acids. The V segment lost 3 bases and the J segment 6 bases; nucleotides outside the gene matches: 5. The CDR3 sequence: CASSFWDRGSEQYF. Here the CDR3 DNA reads TGTGCCAGCAGCTTCTGGGACAGGGGATCCGAGCAGTACTTC. Based on the CDR3 plus reference TRBV7-9 and TRBJ2-7, the full variable domain is DTGVSQNPRHKITKRGQNVTFRCDPISEHNRLYWYRQTLGQGPEFLTYFQNEAQLEKSRLLSDRFSAERPKGSFSTLEIQRTEQGDSAMYLCASSFWDRGSEQYFGPGTRLTVT.

This clone was seen a few times. The chain links TRBV4-1 to TRBJ2-5; D gene ambiguous. Germline CDR1 reads MGHRA; CDR2 reads YSYEKL. The CDR3 has 14 amino acids. The V end lost 3 bases, the J end lost 5 bases, and 13 bases lay between the germline ends. The CDR3 region has the DNA TGCGCCAGCAGCCAGAGCTTGGTAGGGGAGACCCAGTACTTC. It translates to CASSQSLVGETQYF.

CDR3 sequence reads: CASSFTGAYSGNTIYF. For the CDR3, the DNA is TGTGCCAGCAGCTTCACAGGAGCCTACTCTGGAAACACCATATATTTT. V gene TRBV5-8 combines with J gene TRBJ1-3; maybe TRBD1 (5 bases). From germline, CDR1 is SGHTS and CDR2 YDEGEE. The CDR3 consists of 16 residues. Trimming took off 2 bases at V and 0 bases at J, with 12 bases between the two ends.

The chain links TRBV18 to TRBJ2-7; 11 positions agree with TRBD1. Per the germline V gene, CDR1 is KGHSH and CDR2 is LQKENI. With 3 bases clipped from V and 2 bases from J, the junction kept 6 bases outside the gene matches. This CDR3 spans 16 amino acids. The CDR3 spells CASSPAGTGGTYEQYF. DNA of the CDR3: TGTGCCAGCTCACCCGCCGGGACAGGGGGGACCTACGAGCAGTACTTC.

The chain couples TRBV7-6 to TRBJ2-3; TRBD1 matches at 7 bases. J gave up 2 bases and V 5 bases, and 4 bases lay outside the gene matches. The CDR3 is made up of 14 amino acids. Germline assignment: CDR1 SGHVS and CDR2 FNYEAQ. The CDR3 loop reads CASSLGQSTDTQYF. The DNA of the CDR3 is TGTGCCAGCAGCCTGGGACAGTCCACAGATACGCAGTATTTT.

Only one count was recorded for this clone. The rearrangement joins TRBV5-1 to TRBJ2-2; D may be TRBD1 (7 bases). The CDR3 sequence is 15 residues long. Trimming removed 3 bases at V and 2 bases at J, with 11 bases between. Germline CDR1 reads SGHRS; CDR2 reads YFSETQ. CDR3 residues: CASSSGGGNTGELFF. Here the CDR3 DNA reads TGCGCCAGCAGCTCAGGGGGAGGCAACACCGGGGAGCTGTTTTTT.

The V and J genes are TRBV10-3 and TRBJ2-7, with 8 positions matching TRBD2. CDR1 and CDR2 from the germline V gene are ENHRY and SYGVKD. The CDR3 consists of 12 residues. The ends lost 11 bases at V and 2 bases at J; junction bases unmatched: 5. The chain's CDR3 is CASRGDTYEQYF. CDR3 in DNA: TGTGCCTCGCGGGGGGACACCTACGAGCAGTACTTC.

This chain links TRBV2 with TRBJ2-1; perhaps TRBD2 as D (6 bases). There are 17 residues in the CDR3. Per the germline V gene, CDR1 is SNHLY and CDR2 is FYNNEI. V was cut by 4 bases and J by 4 bases, with 20 bases left in between. CDR3 residues: CASSAIPRRGRYNEQFF. The CDR3 nucleotides are TGTGCCAGCAGTGCGATACCGAGGCGGGGACGATACAATGAGCAGTTCTTC.

The chain is built from TRBV7-2 and TRBJ2-3; D is unresolved. The V gene's germline CDR1 is SGHTA and CDR2 FQGNSA. V was trimmed by 6 bases and J by 2 bases, leaving 9 bases between them. This CDR3 contains 13 residues. In nucleotides, the CDR3 is TGTGCCAGCAGAGTTGCGGTCACAGATACGCAGTATTTT. Its translation: CASRVAVTDTQYF. Supplemented by reference TRBV7-2 and TRBJ2-3, the full variable domain reads GAGVSQSPSNKVTEKGKDVELRCDPISGHTALYWYRQSLGQGLEFLIYFQGNSAPDKSGLPSDRFSAERTGGSVSTLTIQRTQQEDSAVYLCASRVAVTDTQYFGPGTRLTVL.